Shown below are 9 T cell receptor beta chains from a single sample sequenced in a study of control samples from healthy donors and cancer patients. The assay was immunoSEQ multiplex PCR, and TCRdb's table has in-frame clones only and misses some. Counted here are about 84,000 clones, 91% occurring once; the ten biggest clones make up approximately 16%. Material for sequencing was blood. Receptors originate from a man in his fifties or sixties in good health.

The genes are TRBV11-3 and TRBJ1-3; D gene uncertain. Trimming took off 2 bases at V and 7 bases at J, with 9 bases between the two ends. This CDR3 has 13 amino acids. CDR1 SGHNT and CDR2 YENEEA come from the germline V gene. CDR3 sequence (DNA): TGTGCCAGCAGCTTATCAGTGACGAACACCATATATTTT. Encoded protein: CASSLSVTNTIYF.

This clone has just a few counts. The rearrangement links TRBV9 to TRBJ2-2, with TRBD1 as a possible D gene (6 bases). The germline CDR1 and CDR2 sequences are SGDLS and YYNGEE. This CDR3 spans 14 amino acids. With 0 bases removed from V and 6 bases from J, the gap between germline ends came to 9 bases. CDR3 coding DNA: TGTGCCAGCAGCGTAGAGGCAGGGGCCGGGGAGCTGTTTTTT. This encodes CASSVEAGAGELFF.

The chain uses TRBV5-4 and TRBJ1-1, with a tentative D call TRBD1 (5 bases). Germline CDR1 reads SGHNT; CDR2 reads YYREEE (reference sequence). CDR3 length equals 15 residues. Deletions cut 1 base from V and 6 bases from J, with 16 bases between. The CDR3 DNA reads TGTGCCAGCAGCTTGTGGGGCCCAATCTTAGCTGAAGCTTTCTTT. This translates into CASSLWGPILAEAFF.

In this sample, this clone turned up a few times. The V and J genes are TRBV3-1 (or the pseudogene TRBV3-2) and TRBJ1-1; tentatively, D is TRBD1 (5 bases). CDR1 is LGHDT, CDR2 YNNKEL, per germline (reference sequence). With 3 bases removed from V and 2 bases from J, the gap between germline ends came to 10 bases. This CDR3 is 14 amino acids long. The DNA of the CDR3 is TGTGCCAGCAGCCAGCCGGGGCTAAACACTGAAGCTTTCTTT. Amino acids: CASSQPGLNTEAFF.

The chain carries TRBV19 and TRBJ1-1; the D is unclear. The CDR3 is 15 residues long. V lost 5 bases to trimming and J lost 1 base, with 14 bases between them. Germline CDR1 is LNHDA and CDR2 is SQIVND (reference sequence). The CDR3 loop is CASSLHYPSNTEAFF. The CDR3 DNA reads as TGTGCCAGTAGTCTTCACTACCCCTCGAACACTGAAGCTTTCTTT.

This chain links TRBV5-6 with TRBJ1-1; no definite D call. Germline V gives CDR1 SGHDT, CDR2 YYEEEE. The CDR3 has 14 amino acids. V was cut by 5 bases and J by 1 base, with 12 bases left in between. The CDR3 protein is CASRINAGNTEAFF. The CDR3 coding sequence is TGTGCCAGCAGGATAAATGCGGGGAACACTGAAGCTTTCTTT.

The chain joins TRBV3-1 (or the pseudogene TRBV3-2) to TRBJ1-2; D not resolved. Germline V lookup: CDR1 LGHDT, CDR2 YNNKEL (reference sequence). This CDR3 is built from 15 residues. Trimming took off 0 bases at V and 0 bases at J, with 8 bases between the two ends. CDR3 DNA: TGTGCCAGCAGCCAAGATCCTTCAGCTAACTATGGCTACACCTTC. Translated, it gives CASSQDPSANYGYTF.

The genes are TRBV11-1 and TRBJ2-5; D not resolved. CDR1 and CDR2 from the germline V gene are SGHAT and FQDESV (reference sequence). V lost 1 base and J lost 5, with 2 bases in between. This CDR3 spans 11 amino acids. The CDR3 sequence: CASSLGETQYF. CDR3 in DNA: TGTGCCAGCAGCTTAGGGGAGACCCAGTACTTC.

The chain joins TRBV27 to TRBJ2-1; 11 nucleotides agree with TRBD2. V trimming: 7 bases; J trimming: 6 bases; junction bases outside the gene matches: 5. Looked up from germline, CDR1 is MNHEY and CDR2 is SMNVEV (reference sequence). This CDR3 comprises 14 residues. The CDR3 loop is CASTIAGGTNEQFF. The CDR3 nucleotides are TGTGCCAGCACCATAGCGGGGGGGACCAATGAGCAGTTCTTC.